Listed below are T cell receptor beta chains from one sample, sequenced in a study of T cell changes during pregnancy in multiple sclerosis. The repertoire was sequenced with immunoSEQ multiplex PCR; TCRdb's copy has only in-frame clones and lacks some. The data contain fewer than 40,000 clones, 80% to 95% of them singletons. Here the sequenced sample was CD8+ T cells from peripheral blood mononuclear cells, taken after pregnancy. All receptors derive from a female donor with multiple sclerosis, enrolled in a pregnancy study. The CDR3 runs from the conserved cysteine through the conserved F or W. A D gene is named only where the DNA matches it firmly. For some rows the clone size is stated as once, few or many, or as a class when expanded; others skip it.

J gene: TRBJ2-7
V gene: TRBV5-4
clone size: NA
D gene: TRBD2
CDR3 protein: CASSLASGGPYEQYF
CDR3 DNA: TGTGCCAGCAGCTTGGCCAGCGGGGGGCCCTACGAGCAGTACTTC

J gene: TRBJ2-3
V gene: TRBV9
clone size: NA
D gene: TRBD1
CDR3 protein: CASSVGQGPDTQYF
CDR3 DNA: TGTGCCAGCAGCGTGGGACAGGGTCCGGATACGCAGTATTTT

J gene: TRBJ2-1
V gene: TRBV7-9
clone size: once
D gene: TRBD1
CDR3 protein: CASSPRDRTDEQFF
CDR3 DNA: TGTGCCAGCAGCCCCCGGGACAGGACCGATGAGCAGTTCTTC

J gene: TRBJ1-2
V gene: TRBV27
clone size: NA
D gene: NA
CDR3 protein: CASSFSPSKGYTF
CDR3 DNA: TGTGCCAGCAGTTTCAGTCCGTCAAAGGGCTACACCTTC

J gene: TRBJ2-1
V gene: TRBV2
clone size: NA
D gene: TRBD2
CDR3 protein: CASIGGRDNEQFF
CDR3 DNA: TGTGCCAGCATTGGCGGGAGGGACAATGAGCAGTTCTTC

J gene: TRBJ1-2
V gene: TRBV9
clone size: NA
D gene: NA
CDR3 protein: CASSVGAPYGYTF
CDR3 DNA: TGTGCCAGCAGCGTAGGGGCACCCTATGGCTACACCTTC

J gene: TRBJ2-7
V gene: TRBV11-2
clone size: NA
D gene: NA
CDR3 protein: CASSPPVFGEGYEQYF
CDR3 DNA: TGTGCCAGCAGCCCGCCAGTGTTCGGGGAAGGCTACGAGCAGTACTTC

J gene: TRBJ1-1
V gene: TRBV5-4
clone size: once
D gene: NA
CDR3 protein: CASSFGNTEAFF
CDR3 DNA: TGTGCCAGCAGCTTCGGGAACACTGAAGCTTTCTTT

J gene: TRBJ2-1
V gene: TRBV27
clone size: NA
D gene: TRBD2
CDR3 protein: CASSLGGFNEQFF
CDR3 DNA: TGTGCCAGCAGTCTCGGGGGGTTCAATGAGCAGTTCTTC

J gene: TRBJ1-2
V gene: TRBV5-6
clone size: NA
D gene: NA
CDR3 protein: CASTPMASNYGYTF
CDR3 DNA: TGTGCCAGCACCCCGATGGCATCTAACTATGGCTACACCTTC

J gene: TRBJ1-1
V gene: TRBV4-1
clone size: NA
D gene: TRBD1
CDR3 protein: CASSQGQGRRTEAFF
CDR3 DNA: TGCGCCAGCAGCCAAGGACAGGGGAGACGGACTGAAGCTTTCTTT

J gene: TRBJ2-1
V gene: TRBV27
clone size: NA
D gene: NA
CDR3 protein: CASSHTDNEQFF
CDR3 DNA: TGTGCCAGCAGTCACACCGACAATGAGCAGTTCTTC

J gene: TRBJ1-1
V gene: TRBV5-1
clone size: NA
D gene: NA
CDR3 protein: CASSRFFGSDQGGDTEAFF
CDR3 DNA: TGCGCCAGCAGCCGTTTTTTCGGCTCGGATCAGGGAGGCGACACTGAAGCTTTCTTT

J gene: TRBJ1-1
V gene: TRBV7-3
clone size: NA
D gene: NA
CDR3 protein: CASSYSLRNTEAFF
CDR3 DNA: TGTGCCAGCAGCTACTCTCTGAGGAACACTGAAGCTTTCTTT

J gene: TRBJ2-7
V gene: TRBV7-2
clone size: NA
D gene: NA
CDR3 protein: CASSPSGRIYEQYF
CDR3 DNA: TGTGCCAGCAGCCCCTCCGGGAGAATCTACGAGCAGTACTTC

J gene: TRBJ1-1
V gene: TRBV4-1
clone size: NA
D gene: NA
CDR3 protein: CASSQAVMNTEAFF
CDR3 DNA: TGCGCCAGCAGCCAAGCAGTTATGAACACTGAAGCTTTCTTT

J gene: TRBJ1-1
V gene: TRBV13
clone size: NA
D gene: NA
CDR3 protein: CASRRAENTEAFF
CDR3 DNA: TGTGCCAGCAGGAGGGCAGAGAACACTGAAGCTTTCTTT

J gene: TRBJ1-3
V gene: TRBV9
clone size: NA
D gene: NA
CDR3 protein: CASQGDGNTIYF
CDR3 DNA: TGTGCCAGCCAAGGAGATGGAAACACCATATATTTT

J gene: TRBJ1-4
V gene: TRBV4-1
clone size: NA
D gene: TRBD1
CDR3 protein: CASSHAGTGGLRDEKLFF
CDR3 DNA: TGCGCCAGCAGCCATGCCGGGACAGGGGGCCTAAGGGATGAAAAACTGTTTTTT

J gene: TRBJ1-1
V gene: TRBV7-8
clone size: NA
D gene: NA
CDR3 protein: CASSRGGPPNTEAFF
CDR3 DNA: TGTGCCAGCAGCCGGGGAGGGCCACCTAACACTGAAGCTTTCTTT

J gene: TRBJ2-1
V gene: TRBV7-9
clone size: NA
D gene: TRBD2
CDR3 protein: CASSLTTSGGMGNEQFF
CDR3 DNA: TGTGCCAGCAGCTTAACGACTAGCGGAGGGATGGGCAATGAGCAGTTCTTC

J gene: TRBJ1-4
V gene: TRBV27
clone size: NA
D gene: NA
CDR3 protein: CASKGGSTNEKLFF
CDR3 DNA: TGTGCCAGCAAGGGAGGTTCTACTAATGAAAAACTGTTTTTT

J gene: TRBJ2-3
V gene: TRBV27
clone size: once
D gene: TRBD2
CDR3 protein: CASSMGTRWETQYF
CDR3 DNA: TGTGCCAGCAGTATGGGGACTAGATGGGAGACGCAGTATTTT

J gene: TRBJ2-1
V gene: TRBV27
clone size: once
D gene: TRBD1
CDR3 protein: CASSTWRQGQGYNEQFF
CDR3 DNA: TGTGCCAGCAGTACCTGGCGACAGGGACAAGGGTACAATGAGCAGTTCTTC

J gene: TRBJ2-7
V gene: TRBV9
clone size: NA
D gene: NA
CDR3 protein: CASSPRGGTYEQYF
CDR3 DNA: TGTGCCAGCAGCCCCCGCGGTGGAACCTACGAGCAGTACTTC

J gene: TRBJ2-5
V gene: TRBV7-9
clone size: NA
D gene: NA
CDR3 protein: CASSDRVAQYF
CDR3 DNA: TGTGCCAGCAGCGACCGGGTGGCCCAGTACTTC

J gene: TRBJ1-2
V gene: TRBV27
clone size: NA
D gene: NA
CDR3 protein: CASSLSISGPNYGYTF
CDR3 DNA: TGTGCCAGCAGTTTATCGATCTCAGGGCCTAACTATGGCTACACCTTC

J gene: TRBJ2-7
V gene: TRBV11-3
clone size: NA
D gene: TRBD2
CDR3 protein: CASSHSGRAYEQYF
CDR3 DNA: TGTGCCAGCAGCCACAGCGGGAGGGCCTACGAGCAGTACTTC

J gene: TRBJ2-3
V gene: TRBV29-1
clone size: few
D gene: NA
CDR3 protein: CSAGPGPSTDTQYF
CDR3 DNA: TGCAGCGCCGGGCCAGGGCCTAGCACAGATACGCAGTATTTT

J gene: TRBJ1-2
V gene: TRBV27
clone size: NA
D gene: TRBD1
CDR3 protein: CASSPTGGEVGGYTF
CDR3 DNA: TGTGCCAGCAGTCCTACAGGGGGCGAGGTGGGTGGCTACACCTTC

J gene: TRBJ1-5
V gene: TRBV28
clone size: NA
D gene: NA
CDR3 protein: CASGPGAVQPQHF
CDR3 DNA: TGTGCCAGCGGGCCGGGAGCCGTTCAGCCCCAGCATTTT

J gene: TRBJ2-5
V gene: TRBV5-1
clone size: NA
D gene: TRBD2
CDR3 protein: CASSFYLAAQETQYF
CDR3 DNA: TGCGCCAGCAGTTTCTATCTAGCGGCACAAGAGACCCAGTACTTC

J gene: TRBJ1-5
V gene: TRBV23-1
clone size: once
D gene: NA
CDR3 protein: CASSQSALNREDQPQHF
CDR3 DNA: TGCGCCAGCAGTCAATCGGCCCTAAACAGGGAAGATCAGCCCCAGCATTTT

J gene: TRBJ2-3
V gene: TRBV6-6
clone size: NA
D gene: NA
CDR3 protein: CASRIRASGADTQYF
CDR3 DNA: TGTGCCAGCAGAATCAGGGCTTCAGGGGCAGATACGCAGTATTTT

J gene: TRBJ1-2
V gene: TRBV6-5
clone size: NA
D gene: NA
CDR3 protein: CASSPRVGYGYTF
CDR3 DNA: TGTGCCAGCAGTCCCAGGGTGGGCTATGGCTACACCTTC

J gene: TRBJ2-3
V gene: TRBV27
clone size: NA
D gene: NA
CDR3 protein: CASSLQTYTDTQYF
CDR3 DNA: TGTGCCAGCAGTTTACAAACATACACAGATACGCAGTATTTT